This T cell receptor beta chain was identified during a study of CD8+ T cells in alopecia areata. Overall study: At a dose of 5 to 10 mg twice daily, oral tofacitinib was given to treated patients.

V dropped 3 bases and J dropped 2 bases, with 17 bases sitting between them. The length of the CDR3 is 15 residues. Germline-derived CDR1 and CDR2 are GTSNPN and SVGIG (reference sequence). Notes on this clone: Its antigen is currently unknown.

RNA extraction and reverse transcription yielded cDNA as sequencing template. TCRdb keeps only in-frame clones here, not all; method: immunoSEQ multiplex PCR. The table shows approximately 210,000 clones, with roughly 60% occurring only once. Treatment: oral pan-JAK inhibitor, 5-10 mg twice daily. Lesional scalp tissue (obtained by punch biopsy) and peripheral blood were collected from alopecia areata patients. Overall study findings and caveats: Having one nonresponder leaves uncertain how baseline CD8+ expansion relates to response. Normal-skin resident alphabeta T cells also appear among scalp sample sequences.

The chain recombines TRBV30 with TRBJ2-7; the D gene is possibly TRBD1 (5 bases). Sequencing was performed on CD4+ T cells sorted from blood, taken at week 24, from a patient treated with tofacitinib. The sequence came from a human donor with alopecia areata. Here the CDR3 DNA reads TGTGCCTGGAGCACCAAACAGGCGCCCACCTACGAGCAGTACTTC. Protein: CAWSTKQAPTYEQYF.